This T cell receptor (beta chain) was sequenced in a study of blood T cell repertoires in COVID-19. J was trimmed by 13 bases and V by 3 bases; bases with no gene match: 10. CDR3 length equals 13 residues. Germline V CDR1 and CDR2: SEHNR, FQNEAQ (reference sequence). As originally analysed: Reference gene primer amplification in the assay estimated nucleated cell counts. The repertoire was sequenced with immunoSEQ multiplex PCR; TCRdb's copy has only in-frame clones and lacks some. V, J and clone size are taken as reported in that table, and D and trimming were inferred from the DNA itself. This sample has about 260,000 clones; approximately 88% occur once, and the top ten carry 9.5% to 13%.

The V call is TRBV7-9, the J call TRBJ2-3; 7 nucleotides match TRBD2. This receptor was identified in a woman between 70 and 85 years old with COVID-19, enrolled during active disease. The material sequenced was peripheral blood. CDR3: CASSFIKEGGEYF. CDR3 DNA: TGTGCCAGCAGCTTTATAAAGGAGGGAGGGGAGTATTTT.